These 32 T cell receptor beta chains came from one sample sequenced in a study of blood T cell repertoires in COVID-19. Measured with immunoSEQ multiplex PCR; TCRdb has only the in-frame clones, and not every one. Of roughly 100,000 clones in the sample, 84% are singletons; the top ten hold 2%. The material sequenced was peripheral blood. These receptors were obtained from an older man with active or convalescent COVID-19.

V is TRBV28 and J is TRBJ1-1; the D is unclear. Deletions cut 5 bases from V and 2 bases from J, with 12 bases between. The germline gives CDR1 MDHEN, CDR2 SYDVKM. This CDR3 is 14 amino acids long. The CDR3, as DNA: TGTGCCAGCAGTACTCAGGAGGCCAACACTGAAGCTTTCTTT. This gives the protein CASSTQEANTEAFF.

The rearrangement links TRBV2 to TRBJ1-4; D gene unclear. Germline loops: CDR1 SNHLY, CDR2 FYNNEI. The CDR3 length is 15 residues. The CDR3 sequence is CATKVTGVTNEKLFF. The DNA for the CDR3 is TGTGCTACTAAGGTGACGGGTGTGACTAATGAAAAACTGTTTTTT.

This chain joins TRBV18 and TRBJ2-1; 9 nucleotides match TRBD1. The length of the CDR3 is 15 residues. The junction had 10 bases not matched to a gene; V was cut back by 6 bases and J by 7 bases. Germline CDR1 KGHSH, CDR2 LQKENI. This CDR3 reads CASSTRDRVGNEQFF. In DNA form, the CDR3 reads TGTGCCAGCTCGACCAGGGACAGGGTGGGGAATGAGCAGTTCTTC.

The chain recombines TRBV18 with TRBJ1-4; 7 nucleotides line up with TRBD1. Losses at the gene ends were 3 bases for V and 3 bases for J; bases not matched to a gene: 4. The CDR3 totals 15 residues. Germline V gene lookup returns CDR1 KGHSH and CDR2 LQKENI. CDR3 in amino acids: CASSPDRVANEKLFF. CDR3 nucleotides: TGTGCCAGCTCACCTGACAGGGTGGCTAATGAAAAACTGTTTTTT.

The chain joins TRBV4-1 to TRBJ2-5; 8 bases line up with TRBD1. The V gene's germline CDR1 is MGHRA and CDR2 YSYEKL. This CDR3 comprises 15 residues. With V trimmed by 1 base and J by 2 bases, 3 bases remained unmatched. The CDR3 sequence: CASSQAGTGQETQYF. CDR3 in DNA: TGCGCCAGCAGCCAAGCCGGGACAGGACAAGAGACCCAGTACTTC.

This clone was found once. CDR3 coding DNA: TGTGCCAGCAGACTTTTCCGGACAGGGGCCCTCTCCTATAATTCACCCCTCCACTTT. It codes for CASRLFRTGALSYNSPLHF. The chain combines TRBV28 with TRBJ1-6, with 9 bases aligning to TRBD1. The CDR3 is 19 amino acids. V was clipped by 6 bases and J by 0 bases; unmatched bases: 12. The germline gives CDR1 MDHEN, CDR2 SYDVKM.

The V and J genes are TRBV10-3 and TRBJ1-2, with D possibly being TRBD1 (5 bases). V was clipped by 6 bases and J by 4 bases, with 18 bases between them. Germline V lookup: CDR1 ENHRY, CDR2 SYGVKD. This CDR3 is built from 15 residues. The CDR3 protein is CAIRGDSSSLYGYTF. The CDR3 DNA follows: TGTGCCATCAGAGGAGACAGTTCCTCCCTCTATGGCTACACCTTC.

The V gene is TRBV5-8, the J gene TRBJ2-1; D might be TRBD1 (6 bases). CDR3 length equals 16 residues. Trimming shortened V by 2 bases and J by 7 bases, and 19 bases separated the two germline ends. The germline gives CDR1 SGHTS, CDR2 YDEGEE. In DNA form, the CDR3 reads TGTGCCAGCAGCTTTATTTCCGGGACACACCCGAATGAGCAGTTCTTC. This encodes CASSFISGTHPNEQFF.

The chain combines TRBV30 with TRBJ2-2, with 9 bases that match TRBD2. Germline trimming cut 3 bases from V and 7 bases from J; bases unmatched to any gene: 15. Germline V gene lookup returns CDR1 GTSNPN and CDR2 SVGIG (reference sequence). This CDR3 is built from 17 residues. Here the CDR3 reads CAWSRGGLAGSFGELFF. CDR3 DNA sequence: TGTGCCTGGAGCAGAGGCGGGCTAGCGGGGAGCTTCGGGGAGCTGTTTTTT. Using reference TRBV30 and TRBJ2-2 for the parts outside the CDR3, the full variable domain is SQTIHQWPATLVQPVGSPLSLECTVEGTSNPNLYWYRQAAGRGLQLLFYSVGIGQISSEVPQNLSASRPQDRQFILSSKKLLLSDSGFYLCAWSRGGLAGSFGELFFGEGSRLTVL.

This chain joins TRBV3-1 (or the pseudogene TRBV3-2) and TRBJ1-1; the match to TRBD1 covers 12 bases. Trimming removed 4 bases from V and 5 bases from J; junction bases left unmatched: 5. Germline loops: CDR1 LGHDT, CDR2 YNNKEL (reference sequence). CDR3 size: 15 residues. CDR3 amino acids: CASSPGTGGMTEAFF. In nucleotides, the CDR3 is TGTGCCAGCAGCCCCGGGACAGGGGGCATGACTGAAGCTTTCTTT.

V is TRBV21-1 and J is TRBJ1-2; the D segment call TRBD1 is taken from the table without a DNA check. TRBV21-1 counts as a pseudogene. The CDR3 is 16 amino acids. For the CDR3, the DNA is TGTGCCAGCAGCAAAGCGCTTCGGACAGGGGACTATGGCTACACCTTC. Its translation is CASSKALRTGDYGYTF.

V usage is TRBV27 and J usage is TRBJ1-6; 7 bases are a match to TRBD1. V was clipped by 8 bases and J by 9 bases; unmatched bases: 13. In germline, CDR1 is MNHEY, CDR2 SMNVEV (reference sequence). The CDR3 consists of 15 residues. This chain's CDR3 is CASAGYETGSSPLHF. The DNA for the CDR3 is TGTGCCAGCGCCGGATACGAGACAGGGAGTTCACCCCTCCACTTT.

The genes are TRBV21-1 and TRBJ1-2. TRBV21-1 is termed a pseudogene. The length of the CDR3 is 15 residues. The CDR3 nucleotides are TGTGCCAGCAGCAAAAGGGACTTGTCAAGCTATGGCTACACCTTC. This codes for CASSKRDLSSYGYTF.

The rearrangement joins TRBV18 to TRBJ2-3, with 14 bases lining up with TRBD2. V lost 6 bases, J lost 7 bases, and 6 bases stayed unmatched. The CDR3 runs to 15 residues. From germline, CDR1 is KGHSH and CDR2 LQKENI. CDR3 nucleotides: TGTGCCAGCTCGGAAGGGACTAGCGGGGGACATACGCAGTATTTT. Its protein is CASSEGTSGGHTQYF.

The chain links TRBV7-8 to TRBJ1-5; D is unresolved. There are 15 residues in the CDR3. Germline V lookup: CDR1 SGHVS, CDR2 FQNEAQ. Trimming cost V 6 bases and J 6 bases, with 18 bases left between them. CDR3 amino acids: CASRIEASRGQPQHF. The CDR3 DNA reads TGTGCCAGCAGGATAGAGGCTTCCCGGGGTCAGCCCCAGCATTTT.

This chain joins TRBV29-1 and TRBJ2-3, with D perhaps matching TRBD2 (7 bases). The germline V and J ends were trimmed by 8 bases and 0 bases, with 15 bases remaining between them. CDR3 length equals 14 residues. Germline-derived CDR1 and CDR2 are SQVTM and ANQGSEA. The CDR3 protein is CSQKGGPSTDTQYF. The CDR3 region has the DNA TGCAGCCAGAAGGGGGGGCCTAGCACAGATACGCAGTATTTT.

The chain combines TRBV2 with TRBJ2-3; D possibly corresponds to TRBD1 (5 bases). Trimming removed 7 bases at V and 6 bases at J, with 17 bases between. CDR1 is SNHLY, CDR2 FYNNEI, per germline. CDR3 length equals 14 residues. The CDR3 loop reads CASTLGAARDTQYF. The CDR3 nucleotides read TGTGCCAGCACCCTTGGGGCAGCTAGGGATACGCAGTATTTT.

The V gene is TRBV18, the J gene TRBJ1-1, with D tentatively TRBD1 (5 bases). This CDR3 has 13 amino acids. Trimming took off 4 bases at V and 3 bases at J, with 9 bases between the two ends. CDR1 is KGHSH and CDR2 is LQKENI in the germline V gene. In DNA form, the CDR3 reads TGTGCCAGCTCACTCGACAGCTACACTGAAGCTTTCTTT. This gives the protein CASSLDSYTEAFF.

V usage is TRBV9 and J usage is TRBJ1-6; TRBD1 might be the D (6 bases). Trimming left V 3 bases short and J 0 bases short, with 10 bases between. Germline V gene lookup returns CDR1 SGDLS and CDR2 YYNGEE. The CDR3 length is 16 residues. The CDR3: CASSAGVSSYNSPLHF. The CDR3, as DNA: TGTGCCAGCAGCGCAGGGGTGAGCTCCTATAATTCACCCCTCCACTTT.

The chain carries TRBV6-6 and TRBJ1-2, with 9 bases lining up with TRBD1. The CDR3 contains 13 residues. Germline V CDR1 and CDR2: MNHNY, SVGAGI (reference sequence). V shed 6 bases, J shed 6 bases, and the junction held 5 bases outside the gene matches. CDR3 coding DNA: TGTGCCAGCAGCCACGACAGGGGGAATGGCTACACCTTC. It encodes CASSHDRGNGYTF.

This chain joins TRBV29-1 and TRBJ1-2, with a possible D match to TRBD1 (5 bases). Trimming took 5 bases from V and 2 from J, leaving 9 bases between them. The CDR3 totals 12 residues. CDR1 and CDR2 (germline): SQVTM, ANQGSEA. The CDR3 here is CSVRSGNYGYTF. CDR3 sequence (DNA): TGCAGCGTTCGTTCAGGGAACTATGGCTACACCTTC.

There are a few counts of this clone. This rearrangement joins TRBV11-3 to TRBJ1-6; no clear D gene. Germline CDR1 reads SGHNT; CDR2 reads YENEEA. CDR3 length: 13 residues. V was clipped by 2 bases and J by 8 bases, with 7 bases between them. CDR3 region: CASSLLADSPLHF. As DNA, the CDR3 is TGTGCCAGCAGCTTACTCGCGGATTCACCCCTCCACTTT. The entire variable domain, with the rest obtained from reference TRBV11-3 and TRBJ1-6, is as follows: EAGVVQSPRYKIIEKKQPVAFWCNPISGHNTLYWYLQNLGQGPELLIRYENEEAVDDSQLPKDRFSAERLKGVDSTLKIQPAELGDSAVYLCASSLLADSPLHFGNGTRLTVT.

This clone showed up just once. The chain recombines TRBV11-2 with TRBJ2-1, with D possibly being TRBD1 (5 bases). This CDR3 is 12 amino acids long. The V gene lost 5 bases and the J gene lost 9 bases, with 11 bases spanning the gap. The germline V gene has CDR1 SGHAT and CDR2 FQNNGV. CDR3 DNA: TGTGCCAGCAGCCATAAGGGGCGTGAGCAGTTCTTC. It encodes CASSHKGREQFF.

The chain recombines TRBV20-1 with TRBJ1-1; no clear D. V gave up 0 bases and J gave up 3 bases, with 2 bases separating them. This CDR3 has 11 amino acids. Per the germline V gene, CDR1 is DFQATT and CDR2 is SNEGSKA (reference sequence). The CDR3 sequence: CSARDDTEAFF. DNA of the CDR3: TGCAGTGCTAGAGACGACACTGAAGCTTTCTTT.

The chain uses TRBV19 and TRBJ1-2; D may be TRBD1 (6 bases). Germline-derived CDR1 and CDR2 are LNHDA and SQIVND (reference sequence). The CDR3 covers 12 residues. Trimming cost V 6 bases and J 4 bases, with 9 bases left between them. The CDR3 region is CASSDRSYGYTF. The CDR3 bases are TGTGCCAGTAGCGACAGGAGCTATGGCTACACCTTC.

The V call is TRBV11-3, the J call TRBJ2-1; 9 bases line up with TRBD2. With V trimmed by 1 base and J by 9 bases, 10 bases remained unmatched. The CDR3 contains 16 residues. Germline V CDR1 and CDR2: SGHNT, YENEEA. This chain's CDR3 is CASSLAGAGGMGEQFF. The CDR3 DNA reads TGTGCCAGCAGCTTAGCAGGTGCGGGGGGGATGGGTGAGCAGTTCTTC.

In its sample, this clone was seen a few times. The rearrangement links TRBV2 to TRBJ2-1; TRBD2 matches 10 bases. Germline CDR1 is SNHLY and CDR2 is FYNNEI. This CDR3 contains 14 residues. The J segment lost 10 bases and the V segment lost 6 bases, leaving 9 bases of the junction unmatched. Here the CDR3 DNA reads TGTGCCAGCAGAGGAGCGGGGGGGCTCTCGGAGCAGTTCTTC. Translation gives CASRGAGGLSEQFF.

This chain uses TRBV30 with TRBJ1-4, with 7 bases that match TRBD1. The germline V gene encodes CDR1 GTSNPN and CDR2 SVGIG (reference sequence). The CDR3 covers 17 residues. V gave up 2 bases and J gave up 1 base; unmatched junction bases: 10. The CDR3 reads CAWSNGQVLGTNEKLFF. The CDR3 nucleotides are TGTGCCTGGAGTAACGGACAGGTTTTGGGAACTAATGAAAAACTGTTTTTT. Full variable domain (remainder filled in from reference TRBV30 and TRBJ1-4): SQTIHQWPATLVQPVGSPLSLECTVEGTSNPNLYWYRQAAGRGLQLLFYSVGIGQISSEVPQNLSASRPQDRQFILSSKKLLLSDSGFYLCAWSNGQVLGTNEKLFFGSGTQLSVL.

The J gene is TRBJ1-2, the V gene TRBV19, with 9 bases aligning to TRBD1. Trimming took 6 bases from V and 4 from J; bases not matched to a gene: 6. Per the germline V gene, CDR1 is LNHDA and CDR2 is SQIVND (reference sequence). The CDR3 spans 14 residues. The CDR3 nucleotides read TGTGCCAGTAGGAGGACAGGGGACGGCTATGGCTACACCTTC. Encoded protein: CASRRTGDGYGYTF.

The V call is TRBV7-6, the J call TRBJ2-5, with D perhaps matching TRBD2 (5 bases). The V gene lost 2 bases and the J gene lost 1 base, with 8 bases spanning the gap. This CDR3 is 14 amino acids long. Germline V gene data show CDR1 as SGHVS and CDR2 as FNYEAQ. The CDR3 coding sequence is TGTGCCAGCAGCTTACAGCTAGCCCAAGAGACCCAGTACTTC. As protein: CASSLQLAQETQYF. Based on the CDR3 plus reference TRBV7-6 and TRBJ2-5, the full variable domain is GAGVSQSPRYKVTKRGQDVALRCDPISGHVSLYWYRQALGQGPEFLTYFNYEAQQDKSGLPNDRFSAERPEGSISTLTIQRTEQRDSAMYRCASSLQLAQETQYFGPGTRLLVL.

The chain has TRBV6-5 and TRBJ1-4; 8 bases line up with TRBD1. V lost 10 bases, J lost 2 bases, and 6 bases stayed unmatched. CDR1 is MNHEY, CDR2 SVGAGI, per germline. This CDR3 comprises 14 residues. The CDR3 sequence is CATTRQGTNEKLFF. DNA of the CDR3: TGTGCCACAACAAGACAGGGGACTAATGAAAAACTGTTTTTT.

This chain connects TRBV18 to TRBJ2-2, with TRBD1 matching 10 bases. CDR3 length equals 15 residues. J was trimmed by 5 bases and V by 5 bases; bases with no gene match: 5. Germline V gene data show CDR1 as KGHSH and CDR2 as LQKENI. The CDR3 DNA reads TGTGCCAGCTCATCAGACAGGGGGCCTACCGGGGAGCTGTTTTTT. It is translated as CASSSDRGPTGELFF.